Given below is one TCR beta chain in context. Looked up from germline, CDR1 is SNHLY and CDR2 is FYNNEI. This CDR3 is built from 15 residues. V shed 3 bases, J shed 5 bases, and the junction held 4 bases outside the gene matches. This record belongs to a study of cytomegalovirus exposure and HLA in healthy donors. Researchers ran the PCR with 60 Vbeta and 13 Jbeta primers. Measured with immunoSEQ multiplex PCR; TCRdb has only the in-frame clones, and not every one. The sample carries about 200,000 clones, 70% recorded once. This clonotype was sampled from a man aged 40-55 years in good health and CMV-seropositive. The chain couples TRBV2 to TRBJ1-6; 7 positions match TRBD1. The material sequenced was PBMCs. CDR3 DNA sequence: TGTGCCAGCAGTGAGAGGGGACAGAATAATTCACCCCTCCACTTT. Translated, it gives CASSERGQNNSPLHF.